Following are 8 T cell receptor beta chains from one sample sequenced in a study of T cell repertoires in cytomegalovirus infection. TCRdb used MiXCR to reprocess the reads, holding one entry per CDR3 protein. The sample gives some 230,000 distinct CDR3 sequences, approximately 24% of which show up once; roughly 20% is in the top ten. Specimen: CD8+ T cells from PBMCs. Receptors were obtained from a human donor in good health (CMV status not recorded). Some clones in this sample may be carry-over from other donors' samples.

The chain links TRBV20-1 to TRBJ2-1; D possibly corresponds to TRBD1 (5 bases). The ends were cut back, 3 bases at V and 4 bases at J, with 13 bases in the middle. This CDR3 is 14 amino acids long. Germline CDR1 and CDR2: DFQATT and SNEGSKA (reference sequence). The CDR3 region is CSASDSTLYNEQFF. The CDR3 coding sequence is TGCAGTGCTAGCGACAGTACGCTTTACAATGAGCAGTTCTTC.

The table lists this clonotype with a few counts. CDR3 sequence reads: CASSLWGLPLNTDTQYF. The CDR3 bases are TGTGCCAGCAGCTTATGGGGATTACCCCTGAACACAGATACGCAGTATTTT. The chain links TRBV13 to TRBJ2-3, with D uncertain. Germline CDR1 and CDR2: PRHDT and FYEKMQ (reference sequence). Between the trimmed V and J ends, which lost 2 bases and 2 bases, there was a span of 17 bases. This CDR3 has 17 amino acids.

The V call is TRBV20-1, the J call TRBJ2-3, with D tentatively TRBD1 (5 bases). The CDR3 is made up of 11 amino acids. Between the trimmed V and J ends, which lost 7 bases and 4 bases, there was a span of 9 bases. Germline loops: CDR1 DFQATT, CDR2 SNEGSKA (reference sequence). The CDR3 DNA reads TGCAGTGTAGGGGTGCCAGATACGCAGTATTTT. It encodes CSVGVPDTQYF.

The CDR3 coding sequence is TGTGCCAGCACCTTAAGCGGGGGACAAGAGACCCAGTACTTC. Amino acid sequence: CASTLSGGQETQYF. The chain is built from TRBV2 and TRBJ2-5; 8 positions agree with TRBD2. The CDR3 loop spans 14 amino acids. V trimming: 7 bases; J trimming: 2 bases; junction bases outside the gene matches: 6. The V gene's germline CDR1 is SNHLY and CDR2 FYNNEI.

This clonotype was counted ten times or more. The chain is built from TRBV7-2 and TRBJ2-3; 8 bases map to TRBD2. This CDR3 region has 15 residues. Trimming cost V 5 bases and J 0 bases; bases outside gene matches: 4. Per germline, CDR1 SGHTA and CDR2 FQGNSA. CDR3 sequence: CASSRGGQSTDTQYF. The CDR3 DNA reads TGTGCCAGCAGCCGCGGGGGGCAGAGCACAGATACGCAGTATTTT.

V gene TRBV28 combines with J gene TRBJ2-7, with a weak D call TRBD1 (5 bases). Germline CDR1 MDHEN, CDR2 SYDVKM. There are 13 residues in the CDR3. Trimming pared 6 bases from V and 2 bases from J, leaving 11 bases between. The CDR3 sequence is CASSRQGTYEQYF. In nucleotides, the CDR3 is TGTGCCAGCAGCCGTCAGGGCACCTACGAGCAGTACTTC.

This clonotype was seen a few times. The rearrangement links TRBV9 to TRBJ2-5; 9 bases fit TRBD2. CDR1 and CDR2 (germline): SGDLS, YYNGEE. The length of the CDR3 is 18 residues. With 4 bases clipped from V and 0 bases from J, the junction kept 13 bases outside the gene matches. This CDR3 reads CASSPRGASGVYQETQYF. The DNA of the CDR3 is TGTGCCAGCAGCCCTCGCGGGGCTAGCGGGGTGTACCAAGAGACCCAGTACTTC.

The rearrangement uses TRBV6-2 or TRBV6-3 and TRBJ1-5; weak D call: TRBD1 (5 bases). V dropped 6 bases and J dropped 1 base, with 13 bases sitting between them. Germline CDR1 MNHEY, CDR2 SVGEGT. CDR3 length equals 15 residues. The CDR3 region is CASSSIRGSNQPQHF. The CDR3 DNA follows: TGTGCCAGCAGCTCGATACGGGGGAGCAATCAGCCCCAGCATTTT.